The clone carrying this TCR beta chain has ten or more counts. Its antigen is undetermined. iRepertoire HTBI primers and Arm-PCR of CDR3 regions built TCR beta libraries. TCRdb independently ran MiXCR on the multiplex PCR reads; one entry per CDR3 protein. This table has about 300,000 distinct CDR3 sequences, 18% appearing once. This record comes from a study of regulatory T cells in long-lasting Graves disease. Per the germline V gene, CDR1 is SGHRS and CDR2 is YFSETQ. There are 13 residues in the CDR3. Trimming shortened V by 4 bases and J by 3 bases, and 11 bases separated the two germline ends. Time point described: newly diagnosed GD, antithyroid drugs for less than 3 months. Scientists built the TCR library using RNA that was extracted from PBMCs. Study-wide results and limits: Persistent disease preferred TRBV28, TRBJ1-2 and TRBJ2-5. The researchers studied only peripheral blood, not thyroid tissue. Lower TCR diversity was seen in persistent Graves' patients than in newly diagnosed ones.

Sequenced here: peripheral blood mononuclear cells (PBMCs), sampled at new diagnosis, from a patient treated with antithyroid drugs. The chain uses TRBV5-1 and TRBJ2-7, with D possibly being TRBD1 (6 bases). This sequence originates from a female donor with Graves disease. The CDR3 sequence is CASSVQQGYEQYF. For the CDR3, the DNA is TGCGCCAGCAGCGTCCAACAGGGCTACGAGCAGTACTTC. The whole variable domain, filled in from reference TRBV5-1 and TRBJ2-7, reads KAGVTQTPRYLIKTRGQQVTLSCSPISGHRSVSWYQQTPGQGLQFLFEYFSETQRNKGNFPGRFSGRQFSNSRSEMNVSTLELGDSALYLCASSVQQGYEQYFGPGTRLTVT.